These T cell receptor beta chains were read from a single sample in a study of blood T cell repertoires in COVID-19. Assay: immunoSEQ multiplex PCR; the TCRdb copy retains only in-frame clones and omits some. Of some 250,000 clones listed, approximately 83% are singletons. Sequenced sample: peripheral blood. The receptor set was obtained from a woman in her twenties or thirties who had recovered from COVID-19. Both conserved end residues are trimmed from each CDR3. Expanded clones get a size class; other rows say once, few or many, or leave the size out.

TRBJ2-7 TRBV29-1 . SALGQDSYEQY
TRBJ2-1 TRBV7-9 . ASSLVGGRGSGYEQF
TRBJ1-6 TRBV25-1 . ASSPRDRGRDSPLH
TRBJ2-5 TRBV2 once ASSEGGSGGPGETQY
TRBJ1-2 TRBV19 . ASTDRWDYGYT
TRBJ1-6 TRBV15 . ATSRGRGSPLH
TRBJ2-2 TRBV5-1 . ASSSNPPGGTGELF
TRBJ2-7 TRBV12-3/TRBV12-4 once ASSPQGNEQY
TRBJ2-7 TRBV3-1/TRBV3-2 . ASSQVGGSAGGPGEQY
TRBJ2-7 TRBV19 . ASSIVETSHSYEQY
TRBJ1-2 TRBV6-5 . ASSYVGADGYT
TRBJ2-2 TRBV5-1 . ASSFLSQGFTGELF
TRBJ1-2 TRBV5-6 . ASSQKGVLYGYT
TRBJ1-3 TRBV6-1 . ASSEIVSRQGNTIY
TRBJ1-5 TRBV19 once ASAGARYSNQPQH
TRBJ2-1 TRBV9 . ASSPPPDRVNEQF
TRBJ2-7 TRBV7-9 . ASSLGGGYEQY
TRBJ2-1 TRBV27 . ASIVGLHNEQF
TRBJ2-5 TRBV5-6 . ASSFTGQETQY
TRBJ2-1 TRBV11-2 . ASSRGEGGRYNEQF
TRBJ2-6 TRBV18 . ASSAPGQGVSGANVLT
TRBJ2-6 TRBV5-5 once ASSTAGTGANVLT
TRBJ2-1 TRBV10-3 . AISDSGQGRSGYNEQF
TRBJ2-7 TRBV14 . ASSQDRDTYEQY
TRBJ2-3 TRBV3-1/TRBV3-2 . ASSQAGLATASTDTQY
TRBJ2-1 TRBV7-8 . ASSPGQGVNNEQF
TRBJ2-6 TRBV10-3 . AISAVGGEETGANVLT
TRBJ1-2 TRBV15 once ATSRDRVGGYT
TRBJ1-2 TRBV5-1 . ASSLVPGNYGYT
TRBJ1-1 TRBV5-1 . ASSPRQATEAF
TRBJ2-3 TRBV10-2 . ASSEAWTSGRYTDTQY
TRBJ1-2 TRBV21-1 . ASSGCMESPGGYT
TRBJ2-7 TRBV9 . ASSVEVGVNYEQY
TRBJ1-3 TRBV10-3 . AIRPPSGSGNTIY
TRBJ2-1 TRBV9 . ASSEAGSSYNEQF
TRBJ2-7 TRBV30 . ACSRGTGGRYSYEQY
TRBJ2-1 TRBV11-2 once ASSLWTPGSYPGEQF
TRBJ2-6 TRBV5-5 once ASSFPQGATGANVLT
TRBJ2-5 TRBV7-3 few ASSGSGEETQY
TRBJ1-2 TRBV27 . ASRGTGGYGYT
TRBJ2-5 TRBV10-1 . ASSEVLAGLKETQY
TRBJ2-5 TRBV5-1 . ASSGGTSGQETQY
TRBJ1-1 TRBV3-1/TRBV3-2 . ASSQDRGNTEAF
TRBJ1-2 TRBV27 once ASSLLGQNYGYT